This T cell receptor (beta chain) was captured by sequencing in a study of CD8+CD57+ T cells in acquired aplastic anemia. Overall study: DNA per sorted CD4+ or CD8+ sample ranged roughly 0.17 to 27.4 ug, averaging approximately 3.1 ug. Broader study findings: No significant difference in CD8+ Simpson's diversity was found between patients and controls.

Patients who underwent sequencing had shown CD8+CD57+ cell expansion by flow cytometry. With no exception, the patients had severe acquired aplastic anemia. There was no therapy given to any patient before the blood sampling took place. Genomic DNA provided the template from which TCR beta VDJ and CDR3 profiles were obtained. TCRdb itself ran the reads through MiXCR, one entry per CDR3 protein. The sample records approximately 170,000 distinct CDR3 sequences, about 45% being singletons. In the case of this clonotype: Antigen specificity is unknown.

The CDR3 consists of 17 residues. Trimming took 5 bases from V and 5 from J; bases not matched to a gene: 14. CDR1 is SGDLS, CDR2 YYNGEE, per germline. The sequenced sample consisted of sorted CD4+, CD8+, or CD8+CD57+ T cells (not recorded which) from PBMCs. This chain connects TRBV9 to TRBJ2-1, with 9 bases identical to TRBD2. The receptor was derived from a human donor with aplastic anemia. The CDR3 protein is CASRIGGSGGQNNEQFF. In DNA form, the CDR3 reads TGTGCCAGCAGAATCGGGGGTAGCGGGGGTCAAAACAATGAGCAGTTCTTC.